Here is one TCR beta chain with its context. Its target antigen remains unknown. Base qualities are not recorded, but no much larger clone differs from it by a single base. The library relied on 5' RACE. Instrument used: Illumina HiSeq 2500. A second PCR of roughly 7 to 12 cycles was performed with a sample-barcoded 5' primer and a J-beta primer mix. Each TCR beta cDNA molecule received a unique molecular identifier from a template-switch 5' adaptor carrying 12 random nucleotides. At least 2.5 million CDR3-containing paired-end reads were obtained from each sample. First-strand cDNA was synthesized from all RNA with the Mint cDNA synthesis kit, primed by a TRBC-specific oligonucleotide. After uracil-DNA glycosylase treatment, a first 18-cycle PCR used universal primers M1SS and BC2_uni_R on all cDNA. Per the source publication's procedure: Each sample was normalized by randomly selecting 1 million high-quality reads, each carrying a distinct molecular identifier. Instead of being binned into consensus sequences, reads with shared molecular identifiers were discarded. CDR3 identification, clonotype clustering and error correction used MiTCR with a Q25 quality threshold and the strictest error-elimination algorithm. Lower-bound total TCR beta diversity was estimated with a nonparametric unseen species model using Euler transformation. The public reads were run again by TCRdb, first through fastp at Q25 and then through MiXCR, and only productive beta chains were kept. CDR3 protein duplicates are merged, each entry listing the most common genes and DNA. In this record, the V and J calls reflect TCRdb's handling and not the investigators' own analysis. The sample table contains about 670,000 distinct CDR3 sequences; only one count was recorded for 45% to 60% of them. Roughly 12% of the sample is held by the ten biggest clonotypes.

This sample is part of a study of blood T cells in healthy people across ages (dated by TCRdb to 2015 to 2017). Study-wide context: Template switching captured roughly one uniquely barcoded TCR beta cDNA molecule per two T cells in model experiments. The study measured age-related changes in TCR beta repertoire diversity using deep sequencing normalized with unique cDNA molecular identifiers. Four age groups were formed from the donors: young (average roughly 15 years), middle-aged (approximately 40), aged (62) and long-lived (approximately 80). To avoid experimental bias, donors of different ages were spread randomly across the sequencing lanes. Two additional independent replicas of 1 million unique cDNA reads from the same blood draw were analyzed for two donors (one aged 18 to 30 and one aged 80 or older).

What the authors observed across the whole study: As age increased, observed TCR beta diversity per million T cells dropped in a roughly linear way, and a significant reduction was already evident by age 40. Compared with the aged group, more naive CD4+ T cells, fewer expanded clones and increased TCR diversity were shown by the long-lived group, suggesting age selection. Estimates of total diversity from one million sequenced T cells were regarded as lower bounds and underestimates. The CMV infection status of donors was not known, potentially confounding age-related changes in expanded clonotypes. Because profiling used bulk unsorted PBMCs, naive and antigen-experienced compartments could not be compared conclusively. Observed TCR beta diversity correlated strongly with the percentage of naive T cells measured by flow cytometry.

Inclusive of the bounding cysteine and phenylalanine, the CDR3 is 15 residues long. Only CDR3 DNA is held: 45 bases, read in frame from base 1. The germline V gene (reference sequence) supplies CDR1 SSHAT and CDR2 FNYEAQ. The junction shows trimming of 5 bases on V and 6 bases on J, and the gene matches do not reach 6 bases of it. Donors were under 40 systemically healthy Caucasian individuals from Russia aged roughly 6 to 95 years. Approximately 9 milliliters of peripheral blood were collected from each donor into EDTA-treated Vacutainer tubes. Ficoll-Paque density-gradient centrifugation was used to isolate PBMCs, with at least 6.5 million per sample. Trizol reagent was used to extract total RNA from the PBMCs, yielding at least 5.5 micrograms per sample. The percentages of naive CD45RAhigh/CD27high T cells were determined by flow cytometry on a PBMC aliquot from every donor.

The clonotype was recovered from an elderly woman in good health. Sequences were obtained from blood. The sequence joins TRBV7-7 to TRBJ2-1; the central 11 bases match TRBD2. The CDR3 amino acid sequence is: CASSRLAGQGNEQFF. The base sequence is TGTGCCAGCAGCCGACTAGCGGGGCAGGGCAATGAGCAGTTCTTC.